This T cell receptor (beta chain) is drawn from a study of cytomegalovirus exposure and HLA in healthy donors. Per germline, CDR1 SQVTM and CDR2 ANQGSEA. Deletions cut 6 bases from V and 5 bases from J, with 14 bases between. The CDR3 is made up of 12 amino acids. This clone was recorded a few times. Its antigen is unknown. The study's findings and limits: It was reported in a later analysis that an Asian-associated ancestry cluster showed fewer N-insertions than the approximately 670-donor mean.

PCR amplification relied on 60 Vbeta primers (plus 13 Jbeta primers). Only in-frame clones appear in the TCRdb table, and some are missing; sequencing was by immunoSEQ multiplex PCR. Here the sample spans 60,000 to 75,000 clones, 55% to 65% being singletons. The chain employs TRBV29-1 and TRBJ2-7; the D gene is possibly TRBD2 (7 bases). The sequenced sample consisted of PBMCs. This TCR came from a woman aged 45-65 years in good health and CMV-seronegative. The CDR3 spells CSVGQGGDEQYF. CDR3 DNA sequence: TGCAGCGTCGGTCAAGGGGGGGACGAGCAGTACTTC.